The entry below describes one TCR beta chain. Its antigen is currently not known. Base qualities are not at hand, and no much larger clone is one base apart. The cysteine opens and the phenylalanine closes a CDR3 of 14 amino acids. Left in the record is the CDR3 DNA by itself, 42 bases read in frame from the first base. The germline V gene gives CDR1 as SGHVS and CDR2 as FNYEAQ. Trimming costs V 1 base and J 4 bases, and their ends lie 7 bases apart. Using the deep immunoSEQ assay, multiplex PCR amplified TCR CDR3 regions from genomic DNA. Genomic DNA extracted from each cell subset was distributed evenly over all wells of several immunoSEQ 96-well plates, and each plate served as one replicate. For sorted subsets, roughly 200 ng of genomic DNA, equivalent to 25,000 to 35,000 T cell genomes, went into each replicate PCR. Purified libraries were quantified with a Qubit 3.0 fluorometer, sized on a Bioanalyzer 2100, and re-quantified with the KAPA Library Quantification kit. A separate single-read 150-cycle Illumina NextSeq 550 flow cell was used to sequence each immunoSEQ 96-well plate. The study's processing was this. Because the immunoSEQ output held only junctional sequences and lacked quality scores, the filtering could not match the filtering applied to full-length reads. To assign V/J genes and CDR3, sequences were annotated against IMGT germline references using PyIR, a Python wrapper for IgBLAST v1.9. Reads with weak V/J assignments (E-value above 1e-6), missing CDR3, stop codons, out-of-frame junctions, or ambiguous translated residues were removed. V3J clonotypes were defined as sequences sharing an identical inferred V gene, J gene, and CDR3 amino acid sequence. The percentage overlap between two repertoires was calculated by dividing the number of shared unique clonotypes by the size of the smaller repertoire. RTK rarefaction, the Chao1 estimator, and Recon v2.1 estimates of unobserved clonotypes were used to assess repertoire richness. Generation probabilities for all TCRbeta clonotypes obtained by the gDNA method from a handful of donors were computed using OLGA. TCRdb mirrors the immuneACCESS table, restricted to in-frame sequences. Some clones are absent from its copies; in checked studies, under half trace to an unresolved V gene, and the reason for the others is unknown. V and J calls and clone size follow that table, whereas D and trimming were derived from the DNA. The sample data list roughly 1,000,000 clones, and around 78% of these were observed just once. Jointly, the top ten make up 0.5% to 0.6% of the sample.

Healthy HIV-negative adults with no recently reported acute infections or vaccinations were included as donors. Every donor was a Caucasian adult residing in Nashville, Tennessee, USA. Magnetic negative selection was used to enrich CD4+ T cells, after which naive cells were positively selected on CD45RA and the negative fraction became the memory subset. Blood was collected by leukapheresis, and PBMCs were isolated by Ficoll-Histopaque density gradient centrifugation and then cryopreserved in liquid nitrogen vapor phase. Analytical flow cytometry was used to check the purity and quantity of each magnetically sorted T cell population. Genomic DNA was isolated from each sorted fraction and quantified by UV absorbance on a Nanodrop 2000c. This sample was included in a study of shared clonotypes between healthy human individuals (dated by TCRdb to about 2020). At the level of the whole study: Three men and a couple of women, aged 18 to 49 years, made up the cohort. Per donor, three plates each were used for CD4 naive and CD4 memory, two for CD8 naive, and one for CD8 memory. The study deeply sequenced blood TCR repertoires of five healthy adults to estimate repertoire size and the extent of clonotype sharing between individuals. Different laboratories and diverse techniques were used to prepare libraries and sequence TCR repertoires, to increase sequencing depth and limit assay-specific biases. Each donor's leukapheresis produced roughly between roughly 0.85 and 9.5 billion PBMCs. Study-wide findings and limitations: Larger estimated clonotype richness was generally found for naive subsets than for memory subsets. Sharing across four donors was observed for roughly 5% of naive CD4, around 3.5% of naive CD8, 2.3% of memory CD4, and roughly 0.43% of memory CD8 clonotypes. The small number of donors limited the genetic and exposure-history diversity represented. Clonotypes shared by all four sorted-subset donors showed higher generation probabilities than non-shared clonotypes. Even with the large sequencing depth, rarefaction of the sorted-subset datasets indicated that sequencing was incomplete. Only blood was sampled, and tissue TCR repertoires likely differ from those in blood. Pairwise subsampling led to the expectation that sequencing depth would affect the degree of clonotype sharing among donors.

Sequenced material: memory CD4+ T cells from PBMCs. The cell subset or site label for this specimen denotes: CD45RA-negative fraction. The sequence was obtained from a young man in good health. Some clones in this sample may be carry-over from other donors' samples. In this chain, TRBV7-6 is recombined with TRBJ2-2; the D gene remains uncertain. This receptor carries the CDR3 CASSLETSTGELFF. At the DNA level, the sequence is TGTGCCAGCAGCTTAGAGACAAGCACCGGGGAGCTGTTTTTT.